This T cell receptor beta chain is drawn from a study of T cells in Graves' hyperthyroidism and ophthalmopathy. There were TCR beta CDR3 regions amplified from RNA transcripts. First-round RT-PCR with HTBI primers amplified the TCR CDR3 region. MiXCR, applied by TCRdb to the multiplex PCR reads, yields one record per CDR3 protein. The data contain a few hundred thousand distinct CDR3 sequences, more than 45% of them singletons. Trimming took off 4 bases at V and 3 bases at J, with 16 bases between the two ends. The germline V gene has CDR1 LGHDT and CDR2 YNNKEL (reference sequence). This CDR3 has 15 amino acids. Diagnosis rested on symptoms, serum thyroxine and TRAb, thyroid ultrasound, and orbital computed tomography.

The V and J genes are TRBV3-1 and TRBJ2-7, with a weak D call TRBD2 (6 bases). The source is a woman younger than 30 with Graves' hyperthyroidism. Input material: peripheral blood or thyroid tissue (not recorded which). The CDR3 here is CASSPGGPFFYEQYF. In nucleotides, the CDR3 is TGTGCCAGCAGCCCTGGAGGGCCTTTCTTCTACGAGCAGTACTTC.